This T cell receptor (beta chain) was sequenced in a study of blood T cell repertoires in COVID-19. Overall study context: Sites in the United States, Italy and Spain provided acute and convalescent COVID-19 samples. The analysed material was cDNA or gDNA that came from T cells, B-cell-depleted T cells, or PBMCs.

In the authors' workflow: Reference gene primer amplification in the assay estimated nucleated cell counts. Produced via immunoSEQ multiplex PCR; TCRdb's table is partial and in-frame only. That table supplies the V and J calls and clone size; D and trimming were determined from the DNA. The sample has hundreds of thousands of clones, 82% seen once. Looked up from germline, CDR1 is KGHSH and CDR2 is LQKENI. Trimming cost V 3 bases and J 2 bases, with 5 bases left between them. The CDR3 extends over 12 amino acids. J is TRBJ2-7 and V is TRBV18, with D hard to call. Sequenced input: peripheral blood. This receptor was obtained from a woman aged 80 or older with active or convalescent COVID-19. CDR3: CASSPFTYEQYF. The DNA of the CDR3 is TGTGCCAGCTCACCGTTCACCTACGAGCAGTACTTC.